A single sample is the source of the 21 T cell receptor beta chains below, sequenced in a study of blood T cell repertoires in COVID-19 (dated by TCRdb to 2020 to 2022). The library relied on the immunoSEQ multiplex PCR assay. TCRdb re-hosts the immuneACCESS table, in-frame sequences only. Its copies lack some clones; in the studies checked, an unresolved V gene accounts for under half of them, and the cause for the rest is not known. Here the sample has fewer than 110,000 clones; around 89% occur a single time. Around 3.4% of the sample is in the top ten clones. The specimen sequenced was peripheral blood. Every receptor here comes from a woman aged 60-70 years with acute or convalescent COVID-19.

This sequence joins TRBV15 and TRBJ1-3; D not resolved. The CDR3 has 16 residues. From germline, CDR1 is LNHNV and CDR2 YYDKDF (reference sequence). Trimming cost V 5 bases and J 0 bases, with 14 bases left between them. CDR3 amino acids: CATSLLLPGSGNTIYF. The DNA of the CDR3 is TGTGCCACCAGCCTACTGCTACCCGGCTCTGGAAACACCATATATTTT.

This chain links TRBV25-1 with TRBJ2-1; the D gene is possibly TRBD1 (5 bases). CDR1 is MGHDK, CDR2 SYGVNS, per germline. This CDR3 is 12 amino acids long. V gave up 6 bases and J gave up 8 bases, with 11 bases separating them. This CDR3 is CASSSLGDEQFF. The CDR3 DNA follows: TGTGCCAGCAGCTCATTAGGGGATGAGCAGTTCTTC.

The chain recombines TRBV24-1 with TRBJ2-1, with 8 bases that match TRBD2. In germline, CDR1 is KGHDR, CDR2 SFDVKD. Unmatched junction bases numbered 10, after V lost 5 bases and J lost 8 bases. The CDR3 totals 15 residues. CDR3 bases: TGTGCCACCAGTGGACCGGGACTAGGATTCGATGAGCAGTTCTTC. Residues: CATSGPGLGFDEQFF.

The V gene is TRBV9, the J gene TRBJ1-2; maybe TRBD1 (5 bases). CDR1 and CDR2 (germline): SGDLS, YYNGEE. The CDR3 extends over 14 amino acids. Trimming cost V 0 bases and J 8 bases, with 14 bases left between them. CDR3 sequence (DNA): TGTGCCAGCAGCGTAGCTCAGGGTCGCCAGGGCTACACCTTC. It encodes CASSVAQGRQGYTF.

J is TRBJ1-4 and V is TRBV25-1; a weak D match, TRBD1 (5 bases). Germline assignment: CDR1 MGHDK and CDR2 SYGVNS. This CDR3 is 15 amino acids long. The V and J ends lost 10 bases and 6 bases respectively, with 21 bases between them. CDR3 DNA: TGTGCCACCTCACCCAGGGAGGGGTTGGATGAAAAACTGTTTTTT. Its protein is CATSPREGLDEKLFF.

The gene calls are TRBV5-4 and TRBJ2-5, with TRBD2 matching 13 bases. Trimming removed 3 bases from V and 4 bases from J; junction bases left unmatched: 9. The CDR3 is 17 amino acids. Germline CDR1 and CDR2: SGHNT and YYREEE (reference sequence). CDR3 in amino acids: CASSYMTSGRSGETQYF. The CDR3 nucleotides read TGTGCCAGCAGCTATATGACTAGCGGGAGGTCTGGAGAGACCCAGTACTTC.

This rearrangement joins TRBV6-5 to TRBJ2-7, with TRBD2 matching over 11 bases. The CDR3 has 15 amino acids. CDR1 and CDR2 from the germline V gene are MNHEY and SVGAGI. V shed 6 bases, J shed 0 bases, and the junction held 4 bases outside the gene matches. The CDR3: CASRASGRSSYEQYV. CDR3 nucleotide sequence: TGTGCCAGCAGGGCTAGCGGGAGGAGCTCCTACGAGCAGTACGTC.

The rearrangement links TRBV4-1 to TRBJ1-2; no firm D call. The CDR3 extends over 15 amino acids. V was cut by 0 bases and J by 1 base, with 9 bases left in between. Germline V gives CDR1 MGHRA, CDR2 YSYEKL. The CDR3 DNA sequence: TGCGCCAGCAGCCAAGAATCGGGGAGTAACTATGGCTACACCTTC. Translating it yields CASSQESGSNYGYTF.

V is TRBV19 and J is TRBJ2-1, with 8 positions matching TRBD2. V lost 1 base to trimming and J lost 7 bases; unmatched junction nucleotides: 3. The V gene's germline CDR1 is LNHDA and CDR2 SQIVND (reference sequence). This CDR3 spans 14 amino acids. CDR3 in amino acids: CASSIGLAGNEQFF. CDR3 nucleotide sequence: TGTGCCAGTAGTATAGGATTAGCGGGGAATGAGCAGTTCTTC.

The chain links TRBV30 to TRBJ2-6, with TRBD1 identical over 7 bases. The trim removed 1 base at V and 2 bases at J, leaving 5 bases unmatched. CDR1 is GTSNPN, CDR2 SVGIG, per germline (reference sequence). The CDR3 totals 16 residues. CDR3 bases: TGTGCCTGGAGTGAGGGGGCAGGCGCTGGGGCCAACGTCCTGACTTTC. Translating gives CAWSEGAGAGANVLTF. The full variable domain, in which reference TRBV30 and TRBJ2-6 provide the parts outside the CDR3, is SQTIHQWPATLVQPVGSPLSLECTVEGTSNPNLYWYRQAAGRGLQLLFYSVGIGQISSEVPQNLSASRPQDRQFILSSKKLLLSDSGFYLCAWSEGAGAGANVLTFGAGSRLTVL.

The chain has TRBV30 and TRBJ1-1; TRBD1 is a possible D gene (6 bases). Germline V lookup: CDR1 GTSNPN, CDR2 SVGIG (reference sequence). The V end was cut by 4 bases, the J end by 11 bases, with 20 bases between. This CDR3 is 13 amino acids long. The CDR3 DNA follows: TGTGCCTGGACGGGGAGAGGGGGAAGCCGTGCTTTCTTT. It is translated as CAWTGRGGSRAFF.

To note about this clone: In the same sample, other DNA sequences code for this CDR3. The J gene is TRBJ1-2, the V gene TRBV9, with 7 positions matching TRBD1. Germline V CDR1 and CDR2: SGDLS, YYNGEE. The J segment lost 5 bases and the V segment lost 0 bases, leaving 4 bases of the junction unmatched. The CDR3 contains 14 residues. CDR3 sequence: CASSVGQGPYGYTF. The CDR3 coding sequence is TGTGCCAGCAGCGTAGGACAGGGACCTTATGGCTACACCTTC.

The rearrangement uses TRBV30 and TRBJ2-5; D may be TRBD2 (5 bases). The germline V and J ends were trimmed by 3 bases and 5 bases, with 13 bases remaining between them. The V gene's germline CDR1 is GTSNPN and CDR2 SVGIG (reference sequence). The CDR3 is 13 residues long. The CDR3 sequence: CAWRRIASETQYF. The CDR3, as DNA: TGTGCCTGGAGGAGGATAGCGAGTGAGACCCAGTACTTC.

This clone was seen a single time. V usage is TRBV28 and J usage is TRBJ2-1; no reliable D call. Germline CDR1 reads MDHEN; CDR2 reads SYDVKM. The germline V and J ends were trimmed by 4 bases and 1 base, with 5 bases remaining between them. The CDR3 sequence is 13 residues long. CDR3 bases: TGTGCCAGCAGTTGGGCATCCTACAATGAGCAGTTCTTC. This encodes CASSWASYNEQFF.

This clone was found once. The chain links TRBV28 to TRBJ1-4; 7 bases agree with TRBD1. The CDR3 length is 16 residues. V lost 5 bases, J lost 5 bases, and 11 bases stayed unmatched. Germline V gene data show CDR1 as MDHEN and CDR2 as SYDVKM. CDR3 in amino acids: CASSPSGTVLNEKLFF. CDR3 bases: TGTGCCAGCAGTCCTTCTGGGACAGTCTTGAATGAAAAACTGTTTTTT. Complete variable domain (other parts from reference TRBV28 and TRBJ1-4): DVKVTQSSRYLVKRTGEKVFLECVQDMDHENMFWYRQDPGLGLRLIYFSYDVKMKEKGDIPEGYSVSREKKERFSLILESASTNQTSMYLCASSPSGTVLNEKLFFGSGTQLSVL.

This chain uses TRBV2 with TRBJ2-1, with 11 bases aligning to TRBD2. The J segment lost 9 bases and the V segment lost 2 bases, leaving 15 bases of the junction unmatched. There are 18 residues in the CDR3. The germline CDR1 and CDR2 sequences are SNHLY and FYNNEI. CDR3 in DNA: TGTGCCAGCAGTGAATTGCCCCTAACTAGCGGGAGACGGGGTGAGCAGTTCTTC. It is translated as CASSELPLTSGRRGEQFF. The complete variable domain, with remaining parts taken from reference TRBV2 and TRBJ2-1, reads EPEVTQTPSHQVTQMGQEVILRCVPISNHLYFYWYRQILGQKVEFLVSFYNNEISEKSEIFDDQFSVERPDGSNFTLKIRSTKLEDSAMYFCASSELPLTSGRRGEQFFGPGTRLTVL.

V gene TRBV5-1 combines with J gene TRBJ1-4; 7 nucleotides align to TRBD1. The CDR3 extends over 15 amino acids. The junction had 7 bases not matched to a gene; V was cut back by 1 base and J by 7 bases. From germline, CDR1 is SGHRS and CDR2 YFSETQ. The CDR3 reads CASSLMTGSFEKLFF. The CDR3 DNA reads TGCGCCAGCAGCTTGATGACAGGGTCATTTGAAAAACTGTTTTTT.

V usage is TRBV28 and J usage is TRBJ2-4; weak D call: TRBD2 (5 bases). Germline lookup yields CDR1 MDHEN and CDR2 SYDVKM. V was cut by 4 bases and J by 2 bases, with 12 bases left in between. The CDR3 consists of 15 residues. The CDR3 region has the DNA TGTGCCAGCAGTTCAGTGGGAGCTACCAAAAACATTCAGTACTTC. It encodes CASSSVGATKNIQYF.

In this sample, this clone turned up once. The chain joins TRBV19 to TRBJ2-5; 10 bases map to TRBD1. V was pared by 6 bases and J by 4 bases, with 8 bases of the junction left unmatched. CDR3 length: 15 amino acids. Germline V gene lookup returns CDR1 LNHDA and CDR2 SQIVND (reference sequence). This CDR3 is CASSDRGRGRETQYF. DNA for the CDR3: TGTGCCAGTAGCGACAGGGGGCGCGGGAGAGAGACCCAGTACTTC.

CDR3 sequence: CATSLAGANTGELFF. The CDR3 region has the DNA TGTGCCACCAGTCTAGCGGGGGCGAACACCGGGGAGCTGTTTTTT. V usage is TRBV24-1 and J usage is TRBJ2-2; TRBD2 matches 10 bases. Per the germline V gene, CDR1 is KGHDR and CDR2 is SFDVKD. V trimming: 6 bases; J trimming: 0 bases; junction bases outside the gene matches: 0. This CDR3 is 15 amino acids long.

The chain links TRBV3-1 (or the pseudogene TRBV3-2) to TRBJ2-5; D may be TRBD2 (6 bases). The CDR3 runs 15 residues. V lost 1 base to trimming and J lost 2 bases, with 11 bases between them. The V gene's germline CDR1 is LGHDT and CDR2 YNNKEL (reference sequence). The CDR3 region is CASSQGPGVQETQYF. CDR3 nucleotide sequence: TGTGCCAGCAGCCAAGGACCGGGAGTACAAGAGACCCAGTACTTC.